The source of this T cell receptor beta chain is a study of a mutant IDH1 vaccine in newly diagnosed glioma. General study points: Pseudoprogression apparently tracked independently of changes in top peripheral T cell clonotypes.

The CDR3 contains 15 residues. Generated by immunoSEQ multiplex PCR, the TCRdb table keeps only in-frame clones and is missing some. The sample comprises roughly 39,000 clones, 80% to 90% of which are singletons, and over 1.5% rests with the top ten. Of note for this clone: Its antigen is as yet unknown.

Specified time point: week 5, during vaccination. The study gave 300 ug of mutant IDH1 20-mer peptide per vaccine dose, with topical imiquimod. Sample: PBMCs, taken from a glioma patient whose treatment included an IDH1 peptide vaccine. This sequence originates from a man in his forties or fifties with glioma. This sequence joins TRBV12-2 and TRBJ2-7; the tabulated D call, TRBD2, remains unverified against the DNA. TRBV12-2 is listed as a pseudogene. CDR3 DNA: TGTGCAAGTCGCATAGGGGACTCCTCCAGCTACGAGCAGTACTTC. It codes for CASRIGDSSSYEQYF.